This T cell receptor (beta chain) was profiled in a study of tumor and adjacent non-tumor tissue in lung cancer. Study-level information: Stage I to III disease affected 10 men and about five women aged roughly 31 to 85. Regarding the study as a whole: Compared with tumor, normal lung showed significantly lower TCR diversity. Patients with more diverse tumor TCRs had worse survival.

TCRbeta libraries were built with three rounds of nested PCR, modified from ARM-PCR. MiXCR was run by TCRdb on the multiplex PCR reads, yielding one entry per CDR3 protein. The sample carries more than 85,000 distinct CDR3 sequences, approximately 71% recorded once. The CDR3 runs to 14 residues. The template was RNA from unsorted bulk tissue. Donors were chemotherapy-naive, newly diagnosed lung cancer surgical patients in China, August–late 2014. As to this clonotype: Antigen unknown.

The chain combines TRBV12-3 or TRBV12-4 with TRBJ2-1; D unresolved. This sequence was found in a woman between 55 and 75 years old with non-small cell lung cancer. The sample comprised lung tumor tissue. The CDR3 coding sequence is TGTCCAAGCAGTTTAGAATTTGGGTACAATGAGCAGTTCTTC. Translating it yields CPSSLEFGYNEQFF.